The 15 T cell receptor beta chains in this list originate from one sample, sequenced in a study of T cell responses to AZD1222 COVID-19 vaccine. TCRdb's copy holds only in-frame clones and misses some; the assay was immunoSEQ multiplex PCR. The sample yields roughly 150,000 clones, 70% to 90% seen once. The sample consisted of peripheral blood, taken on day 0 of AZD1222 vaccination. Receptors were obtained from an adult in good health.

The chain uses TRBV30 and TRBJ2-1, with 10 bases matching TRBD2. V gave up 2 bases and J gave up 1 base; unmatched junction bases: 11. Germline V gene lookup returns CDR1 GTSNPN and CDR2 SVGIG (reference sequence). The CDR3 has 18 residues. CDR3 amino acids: CAWSNSPLAGRSYNEQFF. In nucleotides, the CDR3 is TGTGCCTGGAGTAATTCGCCACTAGCGGGAAGGTCCTACAATGAGCAGTTCTTC.

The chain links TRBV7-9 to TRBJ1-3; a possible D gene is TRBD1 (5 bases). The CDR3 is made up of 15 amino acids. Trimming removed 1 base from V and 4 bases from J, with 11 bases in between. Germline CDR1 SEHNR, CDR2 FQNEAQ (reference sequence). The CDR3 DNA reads TGTGCCAGCAGCTTAGAAGGGGTCGGAGGAAACACCATATATTTT. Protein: CASSLEGVGGNTIYF.

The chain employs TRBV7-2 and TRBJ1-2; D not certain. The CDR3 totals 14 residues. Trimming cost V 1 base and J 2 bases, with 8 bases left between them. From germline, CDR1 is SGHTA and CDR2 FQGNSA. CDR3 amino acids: CASSLEMGNYGYTF. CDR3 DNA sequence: TGTGCCAGCAGCTTAGAGATGGGAAACTATGGCTACACCTTC.

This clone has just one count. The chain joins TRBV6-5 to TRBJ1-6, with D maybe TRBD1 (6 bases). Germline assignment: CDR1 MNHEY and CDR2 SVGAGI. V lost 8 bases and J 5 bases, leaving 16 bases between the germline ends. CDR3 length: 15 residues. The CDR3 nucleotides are TGTGCCAGCGGGGGTCCAGGGACAAATAATTCACCCCTCCACTTT. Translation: CASGGPGTNNSPLHF.

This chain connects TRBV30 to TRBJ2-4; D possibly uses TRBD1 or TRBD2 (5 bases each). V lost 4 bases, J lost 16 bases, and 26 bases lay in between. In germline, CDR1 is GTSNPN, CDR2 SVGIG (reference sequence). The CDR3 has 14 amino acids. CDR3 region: CAWTPEDKPISIYF. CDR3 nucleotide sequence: TGTGCCTGGACTCCGGAGGACAAGCCCATTTCGATCTACTTC.

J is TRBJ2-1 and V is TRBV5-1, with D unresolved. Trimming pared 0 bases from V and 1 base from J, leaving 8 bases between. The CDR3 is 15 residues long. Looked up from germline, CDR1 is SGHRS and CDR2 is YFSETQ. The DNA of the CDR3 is TGCGCCAGCAGCTTGGAGAGCCCGTCCTACAATGAGCAGTTCTTC. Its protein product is CASSLESPSYNEQFF.

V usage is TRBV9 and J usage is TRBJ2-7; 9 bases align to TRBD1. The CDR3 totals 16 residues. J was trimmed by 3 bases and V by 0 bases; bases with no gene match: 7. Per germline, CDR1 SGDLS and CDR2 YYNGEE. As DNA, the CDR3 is TGTGCCAGCAGCGTAGGGAACAGGGGGCCCGACTACGAGCAGTACTTC. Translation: CASSVGNRGPDYEQYF.

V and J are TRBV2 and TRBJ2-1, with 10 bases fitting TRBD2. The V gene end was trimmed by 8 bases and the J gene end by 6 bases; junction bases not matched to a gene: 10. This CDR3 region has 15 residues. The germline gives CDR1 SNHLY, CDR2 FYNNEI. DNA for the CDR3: TGTGCCAGCGAGGAGAGCGGGAGGGCCTTCAATGAGCAGTTCTTC. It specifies CASEESGRAFNEQFF.

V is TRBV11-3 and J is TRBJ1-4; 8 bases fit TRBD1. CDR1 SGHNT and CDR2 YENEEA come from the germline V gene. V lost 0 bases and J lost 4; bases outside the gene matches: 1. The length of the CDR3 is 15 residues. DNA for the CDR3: TGTGCCAGCAGCTTAGAGGGACAGGTTAATGAAAAACTGTTTTTT. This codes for CASSLEGQVNEKLFF.

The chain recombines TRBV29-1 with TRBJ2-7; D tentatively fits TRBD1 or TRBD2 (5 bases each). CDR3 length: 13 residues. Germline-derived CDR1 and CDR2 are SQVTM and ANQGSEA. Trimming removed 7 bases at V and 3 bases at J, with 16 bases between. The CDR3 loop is CSATTGTLYEQYF. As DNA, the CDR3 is TGCAGCGCCACGACCGGGACCCTCTACGAGCAGTACTTC.

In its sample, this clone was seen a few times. DNA for the CDR3: TGTGCCAGCAGTGAAGCTCCCATAGCTCGGAGCCGCTATGGCTACACCTTC. Encoded protein: CASSEAPIARSRYGYTF. This chain uses TRBV6-1 with TRBJ1-2; D remains ambiguous. CDR3 length: 17 amino acids. The germline V and J ends were trimmed by 0 bases and 4 bases, with 18 bases remaining between them. From germline, CDR1 is MNHNS and CDR2 SASEGT.

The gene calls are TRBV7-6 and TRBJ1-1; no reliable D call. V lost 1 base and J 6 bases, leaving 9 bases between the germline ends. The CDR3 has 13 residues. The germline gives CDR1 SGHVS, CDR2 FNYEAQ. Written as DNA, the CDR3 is TGTGCCAGCAGCTTAGGGGAGAGGGCTGAAGCTTTCTTT. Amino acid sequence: CASSLGERAEAFF.

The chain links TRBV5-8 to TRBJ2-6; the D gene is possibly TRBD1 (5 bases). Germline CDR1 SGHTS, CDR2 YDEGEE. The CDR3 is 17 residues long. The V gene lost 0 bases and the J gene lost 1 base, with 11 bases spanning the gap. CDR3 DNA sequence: TGTGCCAGCAGCTTGGTCAGGGTGCCTTCTGGGGCCAACGTCCTGACTTTC. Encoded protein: CASSLVRVPSGANVLTF.

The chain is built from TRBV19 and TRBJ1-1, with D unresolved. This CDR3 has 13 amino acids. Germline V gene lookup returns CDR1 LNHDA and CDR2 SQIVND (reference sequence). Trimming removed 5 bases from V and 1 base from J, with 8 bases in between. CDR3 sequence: CASSAWGNTEAFF. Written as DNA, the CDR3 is TGTGCCAGTAGTGCCTGGGGGAACACTGAAGCTTTCTTT.

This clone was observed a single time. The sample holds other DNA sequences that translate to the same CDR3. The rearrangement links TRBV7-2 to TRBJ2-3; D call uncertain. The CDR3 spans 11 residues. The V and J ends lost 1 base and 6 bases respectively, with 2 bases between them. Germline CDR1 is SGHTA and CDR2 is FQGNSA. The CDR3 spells CASSLVDTQYF. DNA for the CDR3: TGTGCCAGCAGCTTAGTGGATACGCAGTATTTT.